This is a list of T cell receptor beta chains from one sample in a study of T cell repertoires in cytomegalovirus infection. Their target antigens are unknown. MiXCR, applied by TCRdb to the reads, yields one record per CDR3 protein. The sample consists of under 350,000 distinct CDR3 sequences, around 20% of them appearing once. This specimen was cultured PBMCs, taken from culture after CMV antigen stimulation. The receptors come from a human donor in good health (CMV status not recorded). Some clones in this sample may be carry-over from other donors' samples. Both conserved end residues are part of each CDR3. Each record gives: D gene, clone size, J gene, V gene, CDR3 DNA, CDR3 protein. D genes are given only for firm matches. Clone size appears in some rows only: once, few, many, or a class for an expanded clone.

d_call: TRBD1
clone_size: NA
j_call: TRBJ1-4
v_call: TRBV12-3/TRBV12-4
cdr3_nt: TGTGCCAGCAGTCCGGGGACAGCCACAACTAATGAAAAACTGTTTTTT
cdr3_aa: CASSPGTATTNEKLFF

d_call: NA
clone_size: NA
j_call: TRBJ2-7
v_call: TRBV7-2
cdr3_nt: TGTGCCAGCAGCTCTGGGGGCCCCTACGAGCAGTACTTC
cdr3_aa: CASSSGGPYEQYF

d_call: NA
clone_size: NA
j_call: TRBJ2-2
v_call: TRBV20-1
cdr3_nt: TGCAGTGCTAGGGGAGACTGGGGTTCGGGCTACACCGGGGAGCTGTTTTTT
cdr3_aa: CSARGDWGSGYTGELFF

d_call: TRBD1
clone_size: once
j_call: TRBJ2-3
v_call: TRBV20-1
cdr3_nt: TGCGGGCGACAGGGGGCGGCAGATACGCAGTATTTT
cdr3_aa: CGRQGAADTQYF

d_call: NA
clone_size: NA
j_call: TRBJ2-7
v_call: TRBV25-1
cdr3_nt: TGTGCCAGCAGACCCGGGACGTCCACCTACGAGCAGTACTTC
cdr3_aa: CASRPGTSTYEQYF

d_call: NA
clone_size: few
j_call: TRBJ2-2
v_call: TRBV7-2
cdr3_nt: TGTGCCAGCAGCGTCACAGGGTTTCCCGGGGAGCTGTTTTTT
cdr3_aa: CASSVTGFPGELFF

d_call: TRBD2
clone_size: few
j_call: TRBJ2-3
v_call: TRBV7-6
cdr3_nt: TGTGCCAGCAGCCCACGGCGGGAGCGCAACACAGATACGCAGTATTTT
cdr3_aa: CASSPRRERNTDTQYF

d_call: NA
clone_size: many
j_call: TRBJ2-5
v_call: TRBV6-2/TRBV6-3
cdr3_nt: TGTGCCAGCAGTCTCCTCGGAAAGACCCAGTACTTC
cdr3_aa: CASSLLGKTQYF

d_call: NA
clone_size: NA
j_call: TRBJ1-2
v_call: TRBV29-1
cdr3_nt: TGCAGCGTTGAATATTGGGCTCAGGGCAACTATGGCTACACCTTC
cdr3_aa: CSVEYWAQGNYGYTF

d_call: NA
clone_size: NA
j_call: TRBJ2-4
v_call: TRBV12-5
cdr3_nt: TGTGCTAGTGGTTTAGCAGGTGCGGTTTACATTCAGTACTTC
cdr3_aa: CASGLAGAVYIQYF

d_call: TRBD2
clone_size: once
j_call: TRBJ2-2
v_call: TRBV7-4
cdr3_nt: TGTGCCAGCAGTCCGTCGGGAGGGGCCGGGGAGCTGTTTTTT
cdr3_aa: CASSPSGGAGELFF

d_call: NA
clone_size: many
j_call: TRBJ1-2
v_call: TRBV7-2
cdr3_nt: TGTGCCAGCAGCCCGAGGGACTCCCGGGATAGCGGCTACACCTTC
cdr3_aa: CASSPRDSRDSGYTF

d_call: TRBD2
clone_size: many
j_call: TRBJ2-3
v_call: TRBV6-4
cdr3_nt: TGTGCCAGCAGTGCTAGCGGGAGCACAGATACGCAGTATTTT
cdr3_aa: CASSASGSTDTQYF

d_call: TRBD2
clone_size: few
j_call: TRBJ2-3
v_call: TRBV12-3/TRBV12-4
cdr3_nt: TGTGCCAGCAGTGCGACTAGCGGGAGTCTGACAGATACGCAGTATTTT
cdr3_aa: CASSATSGSLTDTQYF

d_call: NA
clone_size: NA
j_call: TRBJ2-5
v_call: TRBV7-6
cdr3_nt: TGTGCCAGCAGCTCCCCGCTTGACCAAGAGACCCAGTACTTC
cdr3_aa: CASSSPLDQETQYF

d_call: NA
clone_size: once
j_call: TRBJ1-2
v_call: TRBV19
cdr3_nt: TGTGCCAGTAGTCCCCGGACCCGGGACGGTGGCTACACCTTC
cdr3_aa: CASSPRTRDGGYTF

d_call: TRBD1
clone_size: NA
j_call: TRBJ2-4
v_call: TRBV12-3/TRBV12-4
cdr3_nt: TGTGCCAGCAGGACAGGGGGTCCCAAAAACATTCAGTACTTC
cdr3_aa: CASRTGGPKNIQYF

d_call: NA
clone_size: many
j_call: TRBJ1-6
v_call: TRBV5-1
cdr3_nt: TGCGCCAGCAGCCCGTCTACCGACTATAATTCACCCCTCCACTTT
cdr3_aa: CASSPSTDYNSPLHF

d_call: NA
clone_size: few
j_call: TRBJ2-1
v_call: TRBV29-1
cdr3_nt: TGCAGCGGGGACCCGGACAGAGACAATGAGCAGTTCTTC
cdr3_aa: CSGDPDRDNEQFF

d_call: NA
clone_size: few
j_call: TRBJ1-2
v_call: TRBV20-1
cdr3_nt: TGCAGTGCTACCCCCCCGGGCGGCTATGGCTACACCTTC
cdr3_aa: CSATPPGGYGYTF

d_call: TRBD2
clone_size: NA
j_call: TRBJ2-2
v_call: TRBV18
cdr3_nt: TGTGCCAGCTCAACTAGCGCGAACACCGGGGAGCTGTTTTTT
cdr3_aa: CASSTSANTGELFF

d_call: NA
clone_size: few
j_call: TRBJ1-4
v_call: TRBV12-3/TRBV12-4
cdr3_nt: TGTGCCAGCAACCCCGGGGAAGGGGAAAAACTGTTTTTT
cdr3_aa: CASNPGEGEKLFF

d_call: TRBD2
clone_size: NA
j_call: TRBJ2-3
v_call: TRBV4-3
cdr3_nt: TGCGCCAGCAGCCACCTATCTAGCGGGAGAGACGATACGCAGTATTTT
cdr3_aa: CASSHLSSGRDDTQYF

d_call: TRBD2
clone_size: NA
j_call: TRBJ2-5
v_call: TRBV7-2
cdr3_nt: TGTGCCAGCAGCTTAGCACTAGCGGGGTTCGAGACCCAGTACTTC
cdr3_aa: CASSLALAGFETQYF

d_call: NA
clone_size: NA
j_call: TRBJ1-1
v_call: TRBV2
cdr3_nt: TGTGCCGAAAGGGAGAACACTGAAGCTTTCTTT
cdr3_aa: CAERENTEAFF

d_call: NA
clone_size: many
j_call: TRBJ1-2
v_call: TRBV7-8
cdr3_nt: TGTGCCAGCAGCTTAGGTATACAGAACTATGGCTACACCTTC
cdr3_aa: CASSLGIQNYGYTF

d_call: TRBD2
clone_size: many
j_call: TRBJ2-3
v_call: TRBV7-9
cdr3_nt: TGTGCCAGCAGACTAGGGACTAGCGGGACAGATACGCAGTATTTT
cdr3_aa: CASRLGTSGTDTQYF

d_call: TRBD1
clone_size: NA
j_call: TRBJ2-5
v_call: TRBV27
cdr3_nt: TGTGCCAGCAGTTTTCTCCCGGGACAGGGACCTCGAGAGGAGGGGGAGACCCAGTACTTC
cdr3_aa: CASSFLPGQGPREEGETQYF

d_call: NA
clone_size: few
j_call: TRBJ2-5
v_call: TRBV5-6
cdr3_nt: TGTGCCAGCAGCTTGTACGAGGAGACCCAGTACTTC
cdr3_aa: CASSLYEETQYF

d_call: TRBD2
clone_size: few
j_call: TRBJ2-1
v_call: TRBV11-3
cdr3_nt: TGTGCCAGCAGCTTACCTATATCGGGACTAGCGGGATTGGAGCAGTTCTTC
cdr3_aa: CASSLPISGLAGLEQFF

d_call: NA
clone_size: NA
j_call: TRBJ2-1
v_call: TRBV7-6
cdr3_nt: TGTGCCAGCAGCCCGGGGACTCAAACGGGCGATGAGCAGTTCTTC
cdr3_aa: CASSPGTQTGDEQFF

d_call: NA
clone_size: many
j_call: TRBJ2-5
v_call: TRBV12-3/TRBV12-4
cdr3_nt: TGTGCCAGCAGTGCCCAGGGTAGCCAAGAGACCCAGTACTTC
cdr3_aa: CASSAQGSQETQYF

d_call: TRBD2
clone_size: NA
j_call: TRBJ2-7
v_call: TRBV5-4
cdr3_nt: TGTGCCAGCAGCTTGGCCGGTGATAGCGGGATAGTCAACGAGCAGTACTTC
cdr3_aa: CASSLAGDSGIVNEQYF

d_call: NA
clone_size: many
j_call: TRBJ2-7
v_call: TRBV11-1
cdr3_nt: TGTGCCAGCAGCTTAGCTCCCGTATACGAGCAGTACTTC
cdr3_aa: CASSLAPVYEQYF

d_call: NA
clone_size: NA
j_call: TRBJ2-1
v_call: TRBV19
cdr3_nt: TGTGCCAGTAGGCGCGAGGGTGAGCAGTTCTTC
cdr3_aa: CASRREGEQFF

d_call: NA
clone_size: NA
j_call: TRBJ2-1
v_call: TRBV19
cdr3_nt: TGTGCCAGTAGTATAGCGGGGAGTCAGGATGAGCAGTTCTTC
cdr3_aa: CASSIAGSQDEQFF

d_call: NA
clone_size: many
j_call: TRBJ1-1
v_call: TRBV7-2
cdr3_nt: TGTGCCAGCAGTCTTGGGACTACTTCCACTGAAGCTTTCTTT
cdr3_aa: CASSLGTTSTEAFF

d_call: NA
clone_size: few
j_call: TRBJ2-6
v_call: TRBV5-4
cdr3_nt: TGTGCCAGCAGCTTGGACTCGGCAGCGAGGGGCTATCATGGGGCCAACGTCCTGACTTTC
cdr3_aa: CASSLDSAARGYHGANVLTF

d_call: NA
clone_size: few
j_call: TRBJ1-5
v_call: TRBV24-1
cdr3_nt: TGTGCCACCAGTGGGACCCAGGGCAATCAGCCCCAGCATTTT
cdr3_aa: CATSGTQGNQPQHF

d_call: NA
clone_size: NA
j_call: TRBJ1-1
v_call: TRBV12-3/TRBV12-4
cdr3_nt: TGTGCCAGCACCTCGACAGGTATCACTGAAGCTTTCTTT
cdr3_aa: CASTSTGITEAFF

d_call: NA
clone_size: NA
j_call: TRBJ1-6
v_call: TRBV12-3/TRBV12-4
cdr3_nt: TGTGCCAGCAGGATAGGGGGGGCAGGCAATTCACCCCTCCACTTT
cdr3_aa: CASRIGGAGNSPLHF

d_call: NA
clone_size: NA
j_call: TRBJ2-6
v_call: TRBV5-1
cdr3_nt: TGCGCCAGCAGACCGAATACAGGCCCTCTAGACGACGTCCTGACTTTC
cdr3_aa: CASRPNTGPLDDVLTF

d_call: NA
clone_size: NA
j_call: TRBJ2-1
v_call: TRBV7-9
cdr3_nt: TGTGCCAGCAGCTTAGGGTCACGTGCCTACAATGAGCAGTTCTTC
cdr3_aa: CASSLGSRAYNEQFF